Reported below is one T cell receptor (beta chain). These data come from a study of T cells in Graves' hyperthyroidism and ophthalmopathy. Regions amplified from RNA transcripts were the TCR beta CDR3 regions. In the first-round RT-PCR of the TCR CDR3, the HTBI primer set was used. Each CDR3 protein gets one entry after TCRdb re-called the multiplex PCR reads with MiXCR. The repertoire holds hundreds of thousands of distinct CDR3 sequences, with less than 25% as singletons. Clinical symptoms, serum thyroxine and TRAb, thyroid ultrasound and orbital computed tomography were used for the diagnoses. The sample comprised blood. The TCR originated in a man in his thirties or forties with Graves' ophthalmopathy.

CDR3 protein: CSATQPGQVDEQYF. The CDR3 DNA reads TGCAGTGCGACGCAACCGGGACAGGTTGACGAGCAGTACTTC. This sequence joins TRBV20-1 and TRBJ2-7; 8 bases map to TRBD1. CDR3 length: 14 residues. Germline assignment: CDR1 DFQATT and CDR2 SNEGSKA (reference sequence). V was clipped by 6 bases and J by 5 bases; unmatched bases: 12.